The sequence of this T cell receptor (beta chain) was determined in a study of blood T cell repertoires in COVID-19. Study in general: Sites in the United States, Italy and Spain provided acute and convalescent COVID-19 samples.

Authors' analysis steps: Amplification with reference gene primers provided the estimates of nucleated cell counts. Sequencing used immunoSEQ multiplex PCR; TCRdb keeps in-frame clones, though not all of them. V and J calls and clone size are as listed in that table; D and trimming were resolved from the DNA. The profile covers approximately 99,000 clones, with roughly 89% appearing a single time and under 2% taken by the ten largest. Germline CDR1 reads GTSNPN; CDR2 reads SVGIG (reference sequence). The CDR3 spans 13 residues. V lost 2 bases to trimming and J lost 5 bases, with 9 bases between them.

The TCR was taken from a man in his 70s with active or convalescent COVID-19. Sequenced sample: peripheral blood. V is TRBV30 and J is TRBJ1-4; TRBD1 is a possible D gene (5 bases). The CDR3 spells CAWSLQGNEKLFF. CDR3 nucleotides: TGTGCCTGGAGTCTGCAGGGAAATGAAAAACTGTTTTTT.